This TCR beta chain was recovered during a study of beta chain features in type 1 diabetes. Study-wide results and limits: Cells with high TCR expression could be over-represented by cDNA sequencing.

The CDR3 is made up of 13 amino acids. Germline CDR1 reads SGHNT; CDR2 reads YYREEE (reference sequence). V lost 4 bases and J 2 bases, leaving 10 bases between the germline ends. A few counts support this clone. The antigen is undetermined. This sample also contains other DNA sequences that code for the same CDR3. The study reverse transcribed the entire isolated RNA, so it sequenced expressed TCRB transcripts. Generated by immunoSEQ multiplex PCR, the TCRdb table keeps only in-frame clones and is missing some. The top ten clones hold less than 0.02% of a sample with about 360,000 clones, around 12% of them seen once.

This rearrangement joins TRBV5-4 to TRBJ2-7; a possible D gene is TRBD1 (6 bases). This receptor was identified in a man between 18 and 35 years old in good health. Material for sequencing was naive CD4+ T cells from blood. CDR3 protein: CASSVTGTYEQYF. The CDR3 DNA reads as TGTGCCAGCAGCGTGACAGGCACCTACGAGCAGTACTTC.